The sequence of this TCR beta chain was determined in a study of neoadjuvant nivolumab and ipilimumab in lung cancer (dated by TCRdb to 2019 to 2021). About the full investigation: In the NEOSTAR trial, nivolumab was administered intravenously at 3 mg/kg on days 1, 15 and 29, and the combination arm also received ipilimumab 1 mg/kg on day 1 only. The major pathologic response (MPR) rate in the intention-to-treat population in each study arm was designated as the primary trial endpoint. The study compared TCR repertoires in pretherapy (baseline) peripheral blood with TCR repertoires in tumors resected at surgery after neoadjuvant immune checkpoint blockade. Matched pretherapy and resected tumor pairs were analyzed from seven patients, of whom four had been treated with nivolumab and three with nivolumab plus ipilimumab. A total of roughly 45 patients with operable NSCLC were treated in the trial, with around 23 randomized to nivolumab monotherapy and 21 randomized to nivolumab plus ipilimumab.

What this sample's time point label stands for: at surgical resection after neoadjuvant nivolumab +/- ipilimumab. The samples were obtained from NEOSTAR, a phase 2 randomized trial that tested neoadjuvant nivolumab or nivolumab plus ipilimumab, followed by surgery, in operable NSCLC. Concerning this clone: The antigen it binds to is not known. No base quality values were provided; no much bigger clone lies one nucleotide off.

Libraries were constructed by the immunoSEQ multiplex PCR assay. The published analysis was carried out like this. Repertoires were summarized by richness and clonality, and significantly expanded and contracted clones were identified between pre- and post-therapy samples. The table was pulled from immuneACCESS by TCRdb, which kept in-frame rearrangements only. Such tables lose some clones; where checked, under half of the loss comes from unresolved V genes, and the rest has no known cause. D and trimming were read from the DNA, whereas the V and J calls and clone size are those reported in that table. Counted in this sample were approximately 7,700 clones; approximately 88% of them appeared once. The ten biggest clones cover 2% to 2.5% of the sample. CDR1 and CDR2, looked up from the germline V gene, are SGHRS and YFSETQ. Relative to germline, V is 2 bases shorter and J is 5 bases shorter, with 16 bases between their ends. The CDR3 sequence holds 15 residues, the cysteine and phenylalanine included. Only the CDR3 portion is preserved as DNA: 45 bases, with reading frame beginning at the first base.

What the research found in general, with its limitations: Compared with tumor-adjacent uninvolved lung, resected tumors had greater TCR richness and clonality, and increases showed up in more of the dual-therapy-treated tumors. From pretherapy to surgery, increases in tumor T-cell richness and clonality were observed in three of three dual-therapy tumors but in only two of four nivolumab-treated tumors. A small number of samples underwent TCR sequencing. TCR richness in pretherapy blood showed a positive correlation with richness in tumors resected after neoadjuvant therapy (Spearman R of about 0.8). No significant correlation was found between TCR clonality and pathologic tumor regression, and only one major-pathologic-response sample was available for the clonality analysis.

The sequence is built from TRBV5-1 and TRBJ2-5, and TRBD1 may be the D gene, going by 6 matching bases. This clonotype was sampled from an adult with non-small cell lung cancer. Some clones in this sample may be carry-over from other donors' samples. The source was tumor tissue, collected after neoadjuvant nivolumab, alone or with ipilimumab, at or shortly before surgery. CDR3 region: CASSFEGQGMETQYF. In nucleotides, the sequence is TGCGCCAGCAGCTTCGAGGGACAAGGCATGGAGACCCAGTACTTC.